These 3 T cell receptor beta chains came from one sample sequenced in a study of T cell responses to AZD1222 COVID-19 vaccine. The data were produced by immunoSEQ multiplex PCR, yet TCRdb's version contains in-frame clones alone and is incomplete. The sample records 130,000 to 150,000 clones, 90% being singletons. The sample was peripheral blood, taken on day 0 of AZD1222 vaccination. All receptors come from an adult in good health.

The gene calls are TRBV19 and TRBJ1-1; TRBD1 aligns across 11 bases. After removal of 3 bases from V and 2 bases from J, the junction contained 2 bases not matched to a gene. CDR3 size: 15 residues. Germline V gives CDR1 LNHDA, CDR2 SQIVND (reference sequence). CDR3 region: CASSMGQGGNTEAFF. DNA of the CDR3: TGTGCCAGTAGTATGGGACAGGGGGGAAACACTGAAGCTTTCTTT.

CDR3 sequence: CASSATSVAYEQYF. CDR3 coding DNA: TGTGCCAGCAGCGCAACTAGCGTAGCCTACGAGCAGTACTTC. The chain couples TRBV5-6 to TRBJ2-7; 7 bases map to TRBD2. The CDR3 sequence is 14 residues long. The ends lost 4 bases at V and 2 bases at J; junction bases unmatched: 6. Germline V gene sequence: CDR1 SGHDT, CDR2 YYEEEE.

The CDR3 is CASSLGPGYGYTF. The CDR3, as DNA: TGTGCCAGCAGTTTGGGGCCGGGCTATGGCTACACCTTC. This chain connects TRBV27 to TRBJ1-2; tentatively, D is TRBD1 (5 bases). In germline, CDR1 is MNHEY, CDR2 SMNVEV (reference sequence). V was trimmed by 3 bases and J by 4 bases, leaving 9 bases between them. The CDR3 spans 13 residues.